The clone carrying this T cell receptor (beta chain) showed up just a few times. This specimen belongs to a study of blood T cell repertoires in COVID-19. Looked up from germline, CDR1 is MNHEY and CDR2 is SVGAGI. The CDR3 is 14 amino acids. The V end was cut by 6 bases, the J end by 2 bases, with 8 bases between. Assay used: immunoSEQ multiplex PCR; TCRdb lists only in-frame clones, some missing. The sample lists some 160,000 clones; approximately 83% were seen once. Sequencing was performed on peripheral blood. The receptor was derived from a man between 65 and 85 years old who had recovered from COVID-19. The chain couples TRBV6-5 to TRBJ1-6; D perhaps matches TRBD1 (5 bases). CDR3 region: CASSSGPYNSPLHF. CDR3 bases: TGTGCCAGCAGCTCAGGGCCCTATAATTCACCCCTCCACTTT.